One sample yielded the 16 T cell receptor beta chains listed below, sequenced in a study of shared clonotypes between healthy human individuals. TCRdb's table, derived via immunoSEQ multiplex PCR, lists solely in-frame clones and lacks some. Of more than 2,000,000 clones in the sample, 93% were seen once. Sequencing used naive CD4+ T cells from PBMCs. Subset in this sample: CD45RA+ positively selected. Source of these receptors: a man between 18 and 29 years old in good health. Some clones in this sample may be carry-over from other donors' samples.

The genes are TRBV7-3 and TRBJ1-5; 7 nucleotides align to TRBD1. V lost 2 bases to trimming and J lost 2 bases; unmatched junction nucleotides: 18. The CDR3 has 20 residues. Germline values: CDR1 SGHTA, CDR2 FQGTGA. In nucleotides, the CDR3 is TGTGCCAGCAGCTTATTTTCCATCCGGGACAGTCCTTCTCGCAATCAGCCCCAGCATTTT. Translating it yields CASSLFSIRDSPSRNQPQHF.

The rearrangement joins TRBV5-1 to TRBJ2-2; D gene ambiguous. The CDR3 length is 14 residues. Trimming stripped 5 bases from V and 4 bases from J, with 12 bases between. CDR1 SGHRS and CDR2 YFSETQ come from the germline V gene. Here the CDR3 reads CASRVSPLTGELFF. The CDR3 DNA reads TGCGCCAGCAGAGTAAGTCCCCTCACCGGGGAGCTGTTTTTT. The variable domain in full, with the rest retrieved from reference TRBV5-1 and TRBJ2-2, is KAGVTQTPRYLIKTRGQQVTLSCSPISGHRSVSWYQQTPGQGLQFLFEYFSETQRNKGNFPGRFSGRQFSNSRSEMNVSTLELGDSALYLCASRVSPLTGELFFGEGSRLTVL.

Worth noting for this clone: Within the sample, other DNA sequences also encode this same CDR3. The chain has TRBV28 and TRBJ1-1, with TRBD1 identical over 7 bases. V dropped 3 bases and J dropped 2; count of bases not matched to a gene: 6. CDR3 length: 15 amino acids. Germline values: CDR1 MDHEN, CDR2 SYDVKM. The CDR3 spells CASSFSGTANTEAFF. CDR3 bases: TGTGCCAGCAGTTTTTCCGGGACAGCAAACACTGAAGCTTTCTTT.

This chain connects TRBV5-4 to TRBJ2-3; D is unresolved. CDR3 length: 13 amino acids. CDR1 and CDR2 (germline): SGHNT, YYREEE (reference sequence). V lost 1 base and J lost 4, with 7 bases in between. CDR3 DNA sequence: TGTGCCAGCAGCTTGTCACCCCCAGATACGCAGTATTTT. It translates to CASSLSPPDTQYF. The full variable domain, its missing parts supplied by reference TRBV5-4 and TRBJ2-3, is ETGVTQSPTHLIKTRGQQVTLRCSSQSGHNTVSWYQQALGQGPQFIFQYYREEENGRGNFPPRFSGLQFPNYSSELNVNALELDDSALYLCASSLSPPDTQYFGPGTRLTVL.

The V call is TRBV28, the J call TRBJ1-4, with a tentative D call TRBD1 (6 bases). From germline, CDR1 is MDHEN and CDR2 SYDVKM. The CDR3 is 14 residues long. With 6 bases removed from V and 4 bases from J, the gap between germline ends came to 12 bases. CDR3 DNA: TGTGCCAGCAGCATAGGGGGGAATAATGAAAAACTGTTTTTT. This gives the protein CASSIGGNNEKLFF.

CDR3 sequence (DNA): TGTGCCAGCGGTGGCAGGGGGCGGCTGAGCTATGGCTACACCTTC. Amino acids: CASGGRGRLSYGYTF. V gene TRBV6-5 combines with J gene TRBJ1-2, with 8 bases identical to TRBD1. The germline V gene has CDR1 MNHEY and CDR2 SVGAGI. The CDR3 covers 15 residues. The J segment lost 4 bases and the V segment lost 8 bases, leaving 12 bases of the junction unmatched.

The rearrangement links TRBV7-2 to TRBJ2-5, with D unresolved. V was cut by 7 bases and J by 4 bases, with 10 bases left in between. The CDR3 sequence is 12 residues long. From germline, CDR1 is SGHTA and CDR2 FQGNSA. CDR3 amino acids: CASTEKLETQYF. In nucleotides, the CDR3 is TGTGCCAGCACCGAAAAGTTAGAGACCCAGTACTTC.

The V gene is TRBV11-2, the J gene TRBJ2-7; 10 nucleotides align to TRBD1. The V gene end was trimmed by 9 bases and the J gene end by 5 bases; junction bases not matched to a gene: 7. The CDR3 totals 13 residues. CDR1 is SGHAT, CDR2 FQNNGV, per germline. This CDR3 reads CARETGGFDEQYF. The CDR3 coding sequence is TGTGCCAGAGAGACAGGGGGCTTCGACGAGCAGTACTTC.

CDR3 residues: CASSDGGRDTGELFF. CDR3 sequence (DNA): TGTGCCAGCAGTGATGGAGGGCGAGACACCGGGGAGCTGTTTTTT. The gene calls are TRBV6-1 and TRBJ2-2; possibly TRBD2 for D (6 bases). The V gene lost 3 bases and the J gene lost 3 bases, with 11 bases spanning the gap. From germline, CDR1 is MNHNS and CDR2 SASEGT. The CDR3 extends over 15 amino acids.

The CDR3 nucleotides read TGTGCCAGCAGCGCCCGGGCTAGCGGGAGTCAGGCAGATACGCAGTATTTT. Its translation: CASSARASGSQADTQYF. The J gene is TRBJ2-3, the V gene TRBV9, with 10 bases lining up with TRBD2. There are 17 residues in the CDR3. The germline CDR1 and CDR2 sequences are SGDLS and YYNGEE. V was clipped by 3 bases and J by 4 bases; unmatched bases: 11.

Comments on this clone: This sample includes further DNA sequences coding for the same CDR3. CDR3 DNA sequence: TGCGCCAGCAGCCAGCTAGCAGGAGGCCCCTACGAGCAGTACTTC. It specifies CASSQLAGGPYEQYF. This sequence joins TRBV4-1 and TRBJ2-7, with D maybe TRBD2 (5 bases). This CDR3 has 15 residues. Per the germline V gene, CDR1 is MGHRA and CDR2 is YSYEKL. The germline V and J ends were trimmed by 3 bases and 2 bases, with 14 bases remaining between them.

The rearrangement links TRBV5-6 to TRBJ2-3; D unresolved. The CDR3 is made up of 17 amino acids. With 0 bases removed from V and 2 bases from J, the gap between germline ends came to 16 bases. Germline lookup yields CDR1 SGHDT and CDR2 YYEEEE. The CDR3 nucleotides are TGTGCCAGCAGCTTGGCTACCCAGCCCCTTAACACAGATACGCAGTATTTT. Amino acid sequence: CASSLATQPLNTDTQYF.

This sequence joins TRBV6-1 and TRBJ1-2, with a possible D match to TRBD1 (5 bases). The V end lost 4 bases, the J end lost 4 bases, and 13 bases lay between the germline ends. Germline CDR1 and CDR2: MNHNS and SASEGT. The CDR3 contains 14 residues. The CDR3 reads CASSVSRVSYGYTF. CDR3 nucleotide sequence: TGTGCCAGCAGTGTAAGCAGGGTGAGCTATGGCTACACCTTC.

The CDR3 coding sequence is TGTGCCAGCACCCAGTATTTGGGGGCGCGAGAAAAACTGTTTTTT. The encoded protein is CASTQYLGAREKLFF. The V call is TRBV28, the J call TRBJ1-4, with a weak D call TRBD1 (6 bases). V lost 7 bases to trimming and J lost 8 bases, with 20 bases between them. This CDR3 is built from 15 residues. The V gene's germline CDR1 is MDHEN and CDR2 SYDVKM.

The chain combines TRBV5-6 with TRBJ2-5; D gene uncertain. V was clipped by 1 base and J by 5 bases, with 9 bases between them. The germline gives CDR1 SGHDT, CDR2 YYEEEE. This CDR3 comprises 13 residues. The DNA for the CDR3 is TGTGCCAGCAGCTTGAGCGAGTTGGAGACCCAGTACTTC. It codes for CASSLSELETQYF.

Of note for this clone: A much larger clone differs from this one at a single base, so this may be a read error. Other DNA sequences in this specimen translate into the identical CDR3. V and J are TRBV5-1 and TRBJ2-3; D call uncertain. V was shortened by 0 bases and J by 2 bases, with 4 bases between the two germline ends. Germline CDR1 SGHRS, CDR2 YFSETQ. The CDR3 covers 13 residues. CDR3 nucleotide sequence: TGCGCCAGCAGCTTGGGGTTCACAGATACGCAGTATTTT. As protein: CASSLGFTDTQYF. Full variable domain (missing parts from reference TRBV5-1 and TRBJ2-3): KAGVTQTPRYLIKTRGQQVTLSCSPISGHRSVSWYQQTPGQGLQFLFEYFSETQRNKGNFPGRFSGRQFSNSRSEMNVSTLELGDSALYLCASSLGFTDTQYFGPGTRLTVL.